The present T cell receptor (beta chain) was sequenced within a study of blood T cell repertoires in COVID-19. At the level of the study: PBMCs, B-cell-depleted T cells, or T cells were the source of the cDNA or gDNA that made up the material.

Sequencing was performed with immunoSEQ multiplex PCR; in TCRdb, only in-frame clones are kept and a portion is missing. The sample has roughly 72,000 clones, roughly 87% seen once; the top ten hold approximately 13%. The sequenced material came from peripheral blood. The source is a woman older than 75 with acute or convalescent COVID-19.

The CDR3 sequence: CASSFFSQGAGEKLFF. The CDR3 DNA reads TGCGCCAGCAGCTTTTTTTCACAGGGGGCCGGAGAAAAACTGTTTTTT. The gene calls are TRBV5-1 and TRBJ1-4; 9 bases match TRBD1. The trim removed 2 bases at V and 8 bases at J, leaving 10 bases unmatched. This CDR3 contains 16 residues. Germline CDR1 is SGHRS and CDR2 is YFSETQ.